Shown below are 32 T cell receptor beta chains from a single sample sequenced in a study of spatial heterogeneity in lung cancer. Time point of the sample: blood at routine non-recurrence follow-up after resection. TCRdb re-called the 5' RACE reads through MiXCR, storing one row per CDR3 protein. The sample records about 47,000 distinct CDR3 sequences, roughly 10% being singletons. The sequenced sample was PBMCs, obtained at follow-up. These TCRs come from a male donor with early-stage non-small cell lung cancer.

There are many counts of this clonotype. This chain joins TRBV7-8 and TRBJ1-4, with D possibly being TRBD1 (5 bases). The CDR3 totals 19 residues. Germline V gene lookup returns CDR1 SGHVS and CDR2 FQNEAQ. Trimming cost V 3 bases and J 3 bases, with 23 bases left between them. The CDR3 DNA reads TGTGCCAGCAGCTTGAGAACAGGAACCCGTGTGGTGGCTAATGAAAAACTGTTTTTT. Translation: CASSLRTGTRVVANEKLFF.

This clonotype has ten or more counts. This rearrangement joins TRBV20-1 to TRBJ2-7, with 11 positions matching TRBD2. This CDR3 is built from 14 residues. The V and J ends lost 2 bases and 4 bases, in that order; junction bases with no gene match: 4. Germline V lookup: CDR1 DFQATT, CDR2 SNEGSKA (reference sequence). The CDR3 loop reads CSARTTSGVYEQYF. CDR3 in DNA: TGCAGTGCTAGAACGACTAGCGGGGTTTACGAGCAGTACTTC.

Many counts were recorded for this clonotype. The chain has TRBV7-2 and TRBJ2-7, with 7 bases that match TRBD1. J lost 3 bases, V lost 7 bases, and 15 bases had no gene match. This CDR3 has 16 amino acids. CDR1 and CDR2 from the germline V gene are SGHTA and FQGNSA. The CDR3 loop reads CASTQQGEDWRYEQYF. CDR3 bases: TGTGCCAGCACCCAGCAGGGGGAAGACTGGCGCTACGAGCAGTACTTC.

V is TRBV6-5 and J is TRBJ2-7, with D possibly being TRBD2 (6 bases). The V end lost 6 bases, the J end lost 6 bases, and 9 bases lay between the germline ends. The germline CDR1 and CDR2 sequences are MNHEY and SVGAGI. The CDR3 runs 11 residues. This CDR3 is CASRRGGEQYF. In nucleotides, the CDR3 is TGTGCCAGCAGGAGGGGAGGCGAGCAGTACTTC.

The chain recombines TRBV30 with TRBJ2-1, with D possibly matching TRBD2 (5 bases). Looked up from germline, CDR1 is GTSNPN and CDR2 is SVGIG (reference sequence). V lost 0 bases to trimming and J lost 2 bases, with 11 bases between them. The CDR3 spans 15 residues. The CDR3 DNA follows: TGTGCCTGGAGTGTCGGTAGCGCCGCCTACAATGAGCAGTTCTTC. This translates into CAWSVGSAAYNEQFF. Full variable domain (remainder filled in from reference TRBV30 and TRBJ2-1): SQTIHQWPATLVQPVGSPLSLECTVEGTSNPNLYWYRQAAGRGLQLLFYSVGIGQISSEVPQNLSASRPQDRQFILSSKKLLLSDSGFYLCAWSVGSAAYNEQFFGPGTRLTVL.

The rearrangement uses TRBV7-2 and TRBJ1-2; no firm D call. The germline gives CDR1 SGHTA, CDR2 FQGNSA. The CDR3 has 15 residues. With 0 bases removed from V and 0 bases from J, the gap between germline ends came to 8 bases. CDR3 coding DNA: TGTGCCAGCAGCTTAGCCCATTATGCTAACTATGGCTACACCTTC. Amino acid sequence: CASSLAHYANYGYTF.

There are many counts of this clonotype. J is TRBJ2-3 and V is TRBV9; TRBD1 might be the D (5 bases). The V and J ends lost 0 bases and 4 bases respectively, with 9 bases between them. The CDR3 is made up of 14 amino acids. Germline V gene lookup returns CDR1 SGDLS and CDR2 YYNGEE. This chain's CDR3 is CASSVVLGADTQYF. For the CDR3, the DNA is TGTGCCAGCAGCGTAGTTTTAGGGGCAGATACGCAGTATTTT.

At least ten counts were recorded for this clonotype. The genes are TRBV12-3 or TRBV12-4 and TRBJ2-5; no reliable D call. With 2 bases removed from V and 1 base from J, the gap between germline ends came to 5 bases. This CDR3 has 13 residues. The CDR3 region is CASSLQTQETQYF. In DNA, the CDR3 is TGTGCCAGCAGTTTACAGACCCAAGAGACCCAGTACTTC.

This clonotype was counted at least ten times. The DNA of the CDR3 is TGTGCCAGCTCACCCGACCCTAGAGGGGCCAACGTCCTGACTTTC. Translated: CASSPDPRGANVLTF. V usage is TRBV18 and J usage is TRBJ2-6; D unclear. Trimming stripped 3 bases from V and 4 bases from J, with 10 bases between. There are 15 residues in the CDR3. Per the germline V gene, CDR1 is KGHSH and CDR2 is LQKENI. Based on the CDR3 plus reference TRBV18 and TRBJ2-6, the full variable domain is NAGVMQNPRHLVRRRGQEARLRCSPMKGHSHVYWYRQLPEEGLKFMVYLQKENIIDESGMPKERFSAEFPKEGPSILRIQQVVRGDSAAYFCASSPDPRGANVLTFGAGSRLTVL.

This clonotype was seen ten or more times. The chain is built from TRBV5-1 and TRBJ2-5; D is unclear. V gave up 0 bases and J gave up 1 base, with 7 bases separating them. The CDR3 is 14 residues long. From germline, CDR1 is SGHRS and CDR2 YFSETQ. CDR3 residues: CASSLGQTQETQYF. The DNA of the CDR3 is TGCGCCAGCAGCTTGGGGCAGACCCAAGAGACCCAGTACTTC.

This clonotype was seen at least ten times. The chain has TRBV25-1 and TRBJ2-3, with D unresolved. CDR3 length: 23 residues. The germline V gene encodes CDR1 MGHDK and CDR2 SYGVNS. The V gene lost 1 base and the J gene lost 2 bases, with 34 bases spanning the gap. The CDR3 spells CASSESGALPWLVLARNTDTQYF. DNA of the CDR3: TGTGCCAGCAGTGAATCTGGCGCTCTACCTTGGTTGGTACTTGCTCGAAACACAGATACGCAGTATTTT.

This clonotype was counted at least ten times. The chain employs TRBV28 and TRBJ1-1; D remains unclear. This CDR3 spans 14 amino acids. Trimming stripped 2 bases from V and 2 bases from J, with 9 bases between. Germline assignment: CDR1 MDHEN and CDR2 SYDVKM. The CDR3 region is CASSLVGINTEAFF. CDR3 nucleotides: TGTGCCAGCAGTTTAGTGGGGATCAACACTGAAGCTTTCTTT.

Only a few counts were recorded for this clonotype. The gene calls are TRBV10-2 and TRBJ2-2; perhaps TRBD1 as D (6 bases). This CDR3 contains 15 residues. Germline CDR1 and CDR2: WSHSY and SAAADI. V was cut by 5 bases and J by 6 bases, with 16 bases left in between. CDR3 sequence reads: CASSPPGQLAGELFF. Written as DNA, the CDR3 is TGCGCCAGCAGTCCCCCGGGACAACTGGCCGGGGAGCTGTTTTTT.

This clonotype was seen only a few times. The chain joins TRBV11-3 to TRBJ2-1; possible D gene TRBD1, 6 bases. The CDR3 runs 15 residues. Germline V gene lookup returns CDR1 SGHNT and CDR2 YENEEA. The V end lost 5 bases, the J end lost 8 bases, and 19 bases lay between the germline ends. CDR3: CASSLEGVRFDEQFF. CDR3 DNA sequence: TGTGCCAGCAGCCTTGAGGGGGTCCGTTTCGATGAGCAGTTCTTC.

This clonotype showed up many times. This chain uses TRBV7-2 with TRBJ2-7; D unresolved. The CDR3 has 13 amino acids. CDR1 and CDR2 (germline): SGHTA, FQGNSA. V shed 5 bases and J shed 6 bases, with 14 bases lying between them. The CDR3 loop is CASSARFTREQYF. The CDR3 coding sequence is TGTGCCAGCAGCGCACGTTTCACCCGCGAGCAGTACTTC.

This clonotype came up a few times. The V gene is TRBV15, the J gene TRBJ2-2; TRBD1 agrees at 9 bases. CDR1 and CDR2 from the germline V gene are LNHNV and YYDKDF (reference sequence). This CDR3 has 14 amino acids. After removal of 4 bases from V and 6 bases from J, the junction contained 3 bases not matched to a gene. CDR3 coding DNA: TGTGCCACCAGCAACAGGGGGCAATCCGGGGAGCTGTTTTTT. Its translation: CATSNRGQSGELFF. The entire variable domain, with the rest obtained from reference TRBV15 and TRBJ2-2, is as follows: DAMVIQNPRYQVTQFGKPVTLSCSQTLNHNVMYWYQQKSSQAPKLLFHYYDKDFNNEADTPDNFQSRRPNTSFCFLDIRSPGLGDTAMYLCATSNRGQSGELFFGEGSRLTVL.

This rearrangement joins TRBV24-1 to TRBJ2-3, with 16 bases that match TRBD2. From germline, CDR1 is KGHDR and CDR2 SFDVKD. V lost 3 bases to trimming and J lost 5 bases; unmatched junction nucleotides: 1. The CDR3 has 16 amino acids. CDR3 DNA: TGTGCCACCAGTGATGGGACTAGCGGGGGGGAAGATACGCAGTATTTT. It is translated as CATSDGTSGGEDTQYF.

This CDR3 is CASSFQGYSYEQYF. In DNA form, the CDR3 reads TGTGCCAGCAGCTTTCAGGGGTACTCCTACGAGCAGTACTTC. The chain recombines TRBV7-8 with TRBJ2-7; perhaps TRBD1 as D (6 bases). The CDR3 spans 14 residues. Looked up from germline, CDR1 is SGHVS and CDR2 is FQNEAQ. V lost 3 bases, J lost 0 bases, and 9 bases lay in between.

The chain links TRBV6-2 or TRBV6-3 to TRBJ1-1; unclear D gene. The germline gives CDR1 MNHEY, CDR2 SVGEGT. V was clipped by 6 bases and J by 0 bases, with 11 bases between them. The CDR3 consists of 14 residues. The CDR3 protein is CASSQSLLNTEAFF. The CDR3 nucleotides are TGTGCCAGCAGCCAAAGTCTCTTGAACACTGAAGCTTTCTTT.

This clonotype appeared many times. This sequence joins TRBV27 and TRBJ2-4; 8 bases line up with TRBD1. The CDR3 has 15 amino acids. The V and J ends lost 4 bases and 5 bases, in that order; junction bases with no gene match: 7. Germline CDR1 and CDR2: MNHEY and SMNVEV (reference sequence). CDR3 loop: CASSSQGAGQNIQYF. CDR3 DNA: TGTGCCAGCAGTTCTCAGGGGGCTGGGCAAAACATTCAGTACTTC.

In the case of this clonotype: This may arise from a read error, as a much more abundant clone is one base away. The chain joins TRBV7-7 to TRBJ2-5, with 10 nucleotides matching TRBD2. This CDR3 is 16 amino acids long. Looked up from germline, CDR1 is SSHAT and CDR2 is FNYEAQ (reference sequence). The CDR3 DNA reads TGTGTCAGCAGCCCCTCTTCTAGCGGGGGACAAGAGACCCAGTACTTC. It codes for CVSSPSSSGGQETQYF. Looking up the rest from reference TRBV7-7 and TRBJ2-5 gives the full variable domain: GAGVSQSPRYKVTKRGQDVTLRCDPISSHATLYWYQQALGQGPEFLTYFNYEAQPDKSGLPSDRFSAERPEGSISTLTIQRTEQRDSAMYRCVSSPSSSGGQETQYFGPGTRLLVL.

This clonotype was observed a single time. Here the CDR3 reads CASSYGQSEAFF. CDR3 DNA: TGCGCCAGCAGCTACGGACAGTCTGAAGCTTTCTTT. The chain recombines TRBV5-1 with TRBJ1-1; D is possibly TRBD1 (6 bases). This CDR3 has 12 residues. Trimming took 3 bases from V and 6 from J, leaving 9 bases between them. Germline V gene sequence: CDR1 SGHRS, CDR2 YFSETQ.

There are many counts of this clonotype. The gene calls are TRBV29-1 and TRBJ1-1, with no clear D. The CDR3 extends over 14 amino acids. The germline CDR1 and CDR2 sequences are SQVTM and ANQGSEA. Deletions cut 6 bases from V and 4 bases from J, with 18 bases between. The CDR3, as DNA: TGCAGCGTCCCGTTGAGGGAGAGGAGCACTGAAGCTTTCTTT. It codes for CSVPLRERSTEAFF.

Ten or more counts support this clonotype. CDR3 coding DNA: TGTGCCAGCAGTTGGACTAGCGGGAGGGTAGGCAATGAGCAGTTCTTC. Protein sequence: CASSWTSGRVGNEQFF. The V gene is TRBV6-5, the J gene TRBJ2-1, with TRBD2 matching 15 bases. Germline CDR1 reads MNHEY; CDR2 reads SVGAGI. The CDR3 covers 16 residues. V dropped 4 bases and J dropped 6; count of bases not matched to a gene: 4.

Many counts were recorded for this clonotype. This chain uses TRBV18 with TRBJ2-1; 7 bases are shared with TRBD1. CDR1 and CDR2 from the germline V gene are KGHSH and LQKENI. V shed 2 bases, J shed 4 bases, and the junction held 8 bases outside the gene matches. The CDR3 runs to 16 residues. The CDR3 DNA reads as TGTGCCAGCTCACCAAACAGGGGAACCCCTTACAATGAGCAGTTCTTC. Protein sequence: CASSPNRGTPYNEQFF.

This clonotype was seen ten or more times. V usage is TRBV3-1 and J usage is TRBJ2-4; TRBD2 matches 13 bases. V trimming: 3 bases; J trimming: 0 bases; junction bases outside the gene matches: 5. The CDR3 is 18 amino acids. Germline CDR1 reads LGHDT; CDR2 reads YNNKEL (reference sequence). Here the CDR3 DNA reads TGTGCCAGCAGCCAGGGACTAGCGGGGATACTAGCCAAAAACATTCAGTACTTC. This sequence encodes CASSQGLAGILAKNIQYF.

There are many counts of this clonotype. The CDR3 sequence is CSGRLAGNEQFF. The CDR3 DNA reads TGCAGCGGACGACTAGCGGGAAATGAGCAGTTCTTC. V and J are TRBV29-1 and TRBJ2-1, with TRBD2 identical over 11 bases. V shed 7 bases and J 7 bases; nucleotides not matched to a gene: 3. The CDR3 sequence is 12 residues long. Germline V gene sequence: CDR1 SQVTM, CDR2 ANQGSEA.

The rearrangement links TRBV6-2 or TRBV6-3 to TRBJ2-1; D gene ambiguous. The CDR3 runs 12 residues. With 6 bases removed from V and 8 bases from J, the gap between germline ends came to 11 bases. Germline lookup yields CDR1 MNHEY and CDR2 SVGEGT. The CDR3 here is CASRDPRDEQFF. The CDR3 DNA follows: TGTGCCAGCAGGGACCCTAGGGATGAGCAGTTCTTC.

This clonotype was counted a few times. The genes are TRBV12-3 or TRBV12-4 and TRBJ2-3, with D hard to call. This CDR3 comprises 14 residues. The V gene lost 3 bases and the J gene lost 2 bases, with 9 bases spanning the gap. As DNA, the CDR3 is TGTGCCAGCAGTTTTGGGTTCCACACAGATACGCAGTATTTT. Protein: CASSFGFHTDTQYF.

This chain links TRBV13 with TRBJ2-7, with 8 bases matching TRBD2. Trimming at V came to 0 bases and at J to 6 bases, leaving 1 base not matched to a gene. The CDR3 spans 13 residues. Germline lookup yields CDR1 PRHDT and CDR2 FYEKMQ (reference sequence). This CDR3 reads CASSLGAGAEQYF. As DNA, the CDR3 is TGTGCCAGCAGCTTAGGAGCGGGAGCCGAGCAGTACTTC.

This clonotype showed up many times. The chain's CDR3 is CAAQRGHYEQYF. DNA of the CDR3: TGTGCCGCTCAGCGGGGCCACTACGAGCAGTACTTC. The V and J genes are TRBV10-3 and TRBJ2-7; TRBD2 matches 7 bases. This CDR3 is 12 amino acids long. V was pared by 11 bases and J by 3 bases, with 7 bases of the junction left unmatched. Germline CDR1 is ENHRY and CDR2 is SYGVKD.

Remarks on this clonotype: With a much larger clone just one base away, this may be a read error. The chain recombines TRBV5-4 with TRBJ2-5, with TRBD2 as a possible D gene (6 bases). Germline V gives CDR1 SGHNT, CDR2 YYREEE (reference sequence). The CDR3 is 13 amino acids. The CDR3 sequence: CTSSWGVAETQYF. The CDR3 nucleotides read TGTACCAGCAGCTGGGGGGTTGCAGAGACCCAGTACTTC.